This note documents a single T cell receptor (beta chain) sequence. For each CDR3 protein, TCRdb gives one entry from its re-call of the 5' RACE reads, without DNA. The specimen's table records about 300,000 distinct CDR3 sequences. This entry belongs to a study of T cells expressing NK-cell markers. The CDR3 runs to 12 residues. Material for sequencing was blood T cells: a sorted CD56 or NKG2C T cell subset, CD4+ or CD8+ T cells, or bulk PBMC T cells (not recorded which). The sequence was obtained from a woman between 18 and 75 years old in good health. The V and J genes are TRBV12-3 or TRBV12-4 and TRBJ2-3; absent DNA, TCRdb's TRBD1 call cannot be checked. This chain's CDR3 is CASGGLTDTQYF.